The following is a T cell receptor beta chain sequence with its context. Trimming cost V 4 bases and J 5 bases; bases outside gene matches: 6. Germline assignment: CDR1 SGDLS and CDR2 YYNGEE. The CDR3 is 14 residues long. Stable or active relapsing-remitting multiple sclerosis, untreated and meeting revised McDonald criteria, defined the controls. Negative isolation yielded CD4+ and CD8+ T cells, and FACS enriched TEMRA cells. This entry comes from a study of CD8 T cells in Susac syndrome. Reverse transcription of 0.5 to 1 ug RNA was performed with random hexamers. The TCR beta CDR3 was amplified by immunoSEQ multiplex PCR across 54 Vbeta, 13 Jbeta. Each CDR3 protein gets one entry after TCRdb re-called the immunoSEQ multiplex PCR reads with MiXCR. This table holds a few hundred thousand distinct CDR3 sequences, 80% to 95% found once.

This clonotype originated in a human donor with multiple sclerosis. The sequencing sample was made of CD8+ T cells from PBMCs. The gene calls are TRBV9 and TRBJ1-1; 9 nucleotides match TRBD1. In DNA, the CDR3 is TGTGCCAGCAGCCTGTATGACAGGGGGACTGAAGCTTTCTTT. As protein: CASSLYDRGTEAFF. The full variable domain, rest sourced from reference TRBV9 and TRBJ1-1, is DSGVTQTPKHLITATGQRVTLRCSPRSGDLSVYWYQQSLDQGLQFLIQYYNGEERAKGNILERFSAQQFPDLHSELNLSSLELGDSALYFCASSLYDRGTEAFFGQGTRLTVV.